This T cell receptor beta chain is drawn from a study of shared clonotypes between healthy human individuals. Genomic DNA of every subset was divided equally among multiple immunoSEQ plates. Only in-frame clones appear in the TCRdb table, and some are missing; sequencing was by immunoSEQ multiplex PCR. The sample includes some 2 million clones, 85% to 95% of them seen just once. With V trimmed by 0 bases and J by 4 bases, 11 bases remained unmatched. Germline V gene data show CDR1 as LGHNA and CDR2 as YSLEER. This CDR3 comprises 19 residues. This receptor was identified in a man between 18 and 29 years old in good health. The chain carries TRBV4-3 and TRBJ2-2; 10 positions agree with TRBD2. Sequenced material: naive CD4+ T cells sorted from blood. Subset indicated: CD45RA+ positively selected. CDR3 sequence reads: CASSQDPASGSRSTGELFF. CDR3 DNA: TGCGCCAGCAGCCAAGATCCGGCTAGCGGGAGCCGTAGCACCGGGGAGCTGTTTTTT.